This T cell receptor (beta chain) was recovered during a study of CXCR3-negative and CXCR3-positive naive CD8 T cells. Germline V gene data show CDR1 as MDHEN and CDR2 as SYDVKM. CDR3 size: 16 residues. Regarding the study as a whole: Naive cells that were CXCR3-positive had more hydrophobic TRB CDR3s (compared with CXCR3-negative naive cells). Unlike memory cells, which differed, naive CXCR3-negative and CXCR3-positive cells had similar TRBV-TRBJ usage.

UMI-labeled TRB cDNA libraries were prepared by 5' RACE. Following a re-call of the 5' RACE reads, TCRdb has one entry per CDR3 protein and lacks DNA. The sample includes some 130,000 distinct CDR3 sequences. Regarding this clonotype: Antigen specificity is unknown.

The genes are TRBV28 and TRBJ2-7. The sample comprised naive CXCR3- CD8+ T cells from blood. Indicated subset: CD45RO-CCR7+CD27+CD95- naive CD8+ T cells lacking CXCR3 (TNR3-). The clonotype originates from a human donor in good health. Some clones in this sample may be carry-over from other donors' samples. The CDR3 protein is CASSSNIIGLSYEQYF.